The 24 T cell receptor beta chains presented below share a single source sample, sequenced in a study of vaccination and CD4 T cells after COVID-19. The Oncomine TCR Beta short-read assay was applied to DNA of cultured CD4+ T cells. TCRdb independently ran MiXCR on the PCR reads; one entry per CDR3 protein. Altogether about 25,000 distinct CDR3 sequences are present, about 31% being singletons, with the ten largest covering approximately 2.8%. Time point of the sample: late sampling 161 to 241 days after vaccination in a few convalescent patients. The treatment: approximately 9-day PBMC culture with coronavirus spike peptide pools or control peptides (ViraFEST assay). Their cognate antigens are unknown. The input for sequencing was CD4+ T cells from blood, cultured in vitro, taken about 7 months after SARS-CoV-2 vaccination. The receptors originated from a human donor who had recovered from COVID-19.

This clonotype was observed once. The CDR3 DNA follows: TGTGCTCAGACGGAGGGGGGCTCCGAGCAGTTCTTC. It specifies CAQTEGGSEQFF. V usage is TRBV19 and J usage is TRBJ2-1, with D perhaps matching TRBD1 or TRBD2 (6 bases each). Germline values: CDR1 LNHDA, CDR2 SQIVND (reference sequence). The CDR3 length is 12 residues.

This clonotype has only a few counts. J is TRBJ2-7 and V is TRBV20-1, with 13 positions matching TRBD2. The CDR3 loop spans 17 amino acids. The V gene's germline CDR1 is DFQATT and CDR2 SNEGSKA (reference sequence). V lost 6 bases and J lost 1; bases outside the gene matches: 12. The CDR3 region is CSARGLAGAVGSYEQYF. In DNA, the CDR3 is TGCAGTGCCCGTGGACTAGCGGGAGCGGTAGGGTCCTACGAGCAGTACTTC.

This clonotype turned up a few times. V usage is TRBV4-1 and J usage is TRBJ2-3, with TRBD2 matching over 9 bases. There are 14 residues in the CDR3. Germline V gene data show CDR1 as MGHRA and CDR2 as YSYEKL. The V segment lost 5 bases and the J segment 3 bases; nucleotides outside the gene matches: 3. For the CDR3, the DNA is TGCGCCAGCAGCGATAGCGGGAGAACAGATACGCAGTATTTT. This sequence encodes CASSDSGRTDTQYF.

For the CDR3, the DNA is TGTGCCAGCAGTGGGGGACAGGGGGTCACTGAAGCTTTCTTT. This encodes CASSGGQGVTEAFF. The genes are TRBV2 and TRBJ1-1; 11 bases align to TRBD1. Losses at the gene ends were 4 bases for V and 4 bases for J; bases not matched to a gene: 2. This CDR3 comprises 14 residues. Looked up from germline, CDR1 is SNHLY and CDR2 is FYNNEI.

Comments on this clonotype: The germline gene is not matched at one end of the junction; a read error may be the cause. This CDR3 is CASSLGGGWNYNEQLF. For the CDR3, the DNA is TGTGCCAGCAGCTTGGGCGGCGGTTGGAACTACAATGAGCAGCTCTTC. The J gene is TRBJ2-1, the V gene TRBV5-4; D call uncertain. Germline CDR1 reads SGHNT; CDR2 reads YYREEE (reference sequence). The CDR3 length is 16 residues.

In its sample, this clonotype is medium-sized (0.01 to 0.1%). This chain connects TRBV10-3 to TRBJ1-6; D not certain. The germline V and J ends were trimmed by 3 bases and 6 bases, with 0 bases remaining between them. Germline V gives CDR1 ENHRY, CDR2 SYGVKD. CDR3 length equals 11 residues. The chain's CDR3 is CAISDNSPLHF. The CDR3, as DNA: TGTGCCATCAGTGATAATTCACCCCTCCACTTT.

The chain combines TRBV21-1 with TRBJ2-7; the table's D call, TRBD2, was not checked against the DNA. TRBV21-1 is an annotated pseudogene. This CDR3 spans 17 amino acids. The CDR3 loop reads CASSKEGEGRPSYEQYF. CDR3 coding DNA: TGTGCCAGCAGCAAAGAAGGGGAGGGCCGGCCCTCCTACGAGCAGTACTTC.

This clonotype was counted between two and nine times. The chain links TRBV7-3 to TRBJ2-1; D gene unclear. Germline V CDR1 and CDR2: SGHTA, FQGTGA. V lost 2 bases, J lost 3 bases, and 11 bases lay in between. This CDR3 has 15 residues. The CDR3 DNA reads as TGTGCCAGCAGCTTACAGGCTTCCGGCTACAATGAGCAGTTCTTC. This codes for CASSLQASGYNEQFF.

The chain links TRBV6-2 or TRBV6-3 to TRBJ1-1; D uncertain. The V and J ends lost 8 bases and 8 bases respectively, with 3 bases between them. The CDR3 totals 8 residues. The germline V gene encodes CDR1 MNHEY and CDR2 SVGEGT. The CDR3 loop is CASAEAFF. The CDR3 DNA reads TGTGCCAGCGCGGAAGCTTTCTTT.

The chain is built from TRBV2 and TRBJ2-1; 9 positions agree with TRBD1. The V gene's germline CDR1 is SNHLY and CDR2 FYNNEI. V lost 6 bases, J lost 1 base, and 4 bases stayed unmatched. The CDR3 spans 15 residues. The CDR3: CASSEDRGSYNEQFF. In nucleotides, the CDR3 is TGTGCCAGCAGCGAGGACAGGGGTTCCTACAATGAGCAGTTCTTC.

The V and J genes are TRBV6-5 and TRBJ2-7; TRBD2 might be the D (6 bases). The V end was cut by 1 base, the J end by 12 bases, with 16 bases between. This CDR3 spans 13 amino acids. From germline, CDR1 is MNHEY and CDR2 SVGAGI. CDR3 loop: CASSYWRGRSLYF. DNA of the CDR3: TGTGCCAGCAGTTACTGGAGGGGTCGGTCACTGTACTTC.

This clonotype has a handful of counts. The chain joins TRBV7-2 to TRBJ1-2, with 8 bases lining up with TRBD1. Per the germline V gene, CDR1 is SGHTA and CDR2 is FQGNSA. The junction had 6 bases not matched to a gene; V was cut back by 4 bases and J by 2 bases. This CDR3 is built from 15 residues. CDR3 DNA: TGTGCCAGCAGCTCACCGGGACAGGAGAACTATGGCTACACCTTC. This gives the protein CASSSPGQENYGYTF. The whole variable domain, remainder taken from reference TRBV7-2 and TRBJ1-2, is GAGVSQSPSNKVTEKGKDVELRCDPISGHTALYWYRQSLGQGLEFLIYFQGNSAPDKSGLPSDRFSAERTGGSVSTLTIQRTQQEDSAVYLCASSSPGQENYGYTFGSGTRLTVV.

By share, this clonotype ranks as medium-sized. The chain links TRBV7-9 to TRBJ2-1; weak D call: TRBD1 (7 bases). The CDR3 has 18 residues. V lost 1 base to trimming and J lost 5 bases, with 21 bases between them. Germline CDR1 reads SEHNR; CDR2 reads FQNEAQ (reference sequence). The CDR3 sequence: CASSLDRAQGGINNEQFF. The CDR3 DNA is TGTGCCAGCAGCTTAGACAGGGCTCAGGGGGGCATCAACAATGAGCAGTTCTTC.

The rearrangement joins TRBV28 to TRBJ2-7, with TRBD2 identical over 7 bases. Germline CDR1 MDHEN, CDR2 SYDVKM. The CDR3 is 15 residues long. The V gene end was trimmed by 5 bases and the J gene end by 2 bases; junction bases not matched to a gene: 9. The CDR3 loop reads CASSPHSSGTYEQYF. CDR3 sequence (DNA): TGTGCCAGCAGTCCCCATTCTAGCGGAACCTACGAGCAGTACTTC.

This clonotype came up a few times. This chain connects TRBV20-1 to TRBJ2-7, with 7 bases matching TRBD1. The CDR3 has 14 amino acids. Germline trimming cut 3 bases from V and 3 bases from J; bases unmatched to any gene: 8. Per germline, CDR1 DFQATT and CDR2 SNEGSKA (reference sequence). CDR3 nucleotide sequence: TGCAGTGCTAGGCCGGACAGGAGTGACTACGAGCAGTACTTC. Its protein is CSARPDRSDYEQYF.

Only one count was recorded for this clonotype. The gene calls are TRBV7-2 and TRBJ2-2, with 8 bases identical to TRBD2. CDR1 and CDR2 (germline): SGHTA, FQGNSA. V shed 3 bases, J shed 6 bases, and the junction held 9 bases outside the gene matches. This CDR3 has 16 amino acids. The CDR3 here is CASSFHISGNPGELFF. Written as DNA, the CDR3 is TGTGCCAGCAGCTTCCACATTAGCGGGAATCCCGGGGAGCTGTTTTTT. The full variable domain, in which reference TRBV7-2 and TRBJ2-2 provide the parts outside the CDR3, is GAGVSQSPSNKVTEKGKDVELRCDPISGHTALYWYRQSLGQGLEFLIYFQGNSAPDKSGLPSDRFSAERTGGSVSTLTIQRTQQEDSAVYLCASSFHISGNPGELFFGEGSRLTVL.

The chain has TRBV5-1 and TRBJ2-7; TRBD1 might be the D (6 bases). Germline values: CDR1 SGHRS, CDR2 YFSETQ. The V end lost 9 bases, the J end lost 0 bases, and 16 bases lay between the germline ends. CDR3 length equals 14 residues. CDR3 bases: TGCGCCACCCGGGACAACCGAGGCTCCTACGAGCAGTACTTC. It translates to CATRDNRGSYEQYF.

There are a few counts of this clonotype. CDR3 protein: CSARDRTSGRAGGEQFF. CDR3 nucleotides: TGCAGTGCTAGGGACCGGACTAGCGGGAGGGCCGGTGGTGAGCAGTTCTTC. The chain recombines TRBV20-1 with TRBJ2-1; 15 bases agree with TRBD2. Trimming took 3 bases from V and 9 from J; bases not matched to a gene: 12. The length of the CDR3 is 17 residues. CDR1 DFQATT and CDR2 SNEGSKA come from the germline V gene (reference sequence).

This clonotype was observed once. CDR3 in amino acids: CASSLWLGTPYEQYF. The CDR3 region has the DNA TGTGCCAGCAGCTTGTGGCTAGGTACCCCCTACGAGCAGTACTTC. The rearrangement uses TRBV5-8 and TRBJ2-7; D remains ambiguous. The CDR3 loop spans 15 amino acids. Per the germline V gene, CDR1 is SGHTS and CDR2 is YDEGEE. Trimming removed 1 base at V and 2 bases at J, with 13 bases between.

The DNA for the CDR3 is TGTGCCAGCGGCTCGGGGCACTACGGAGAGACCCAGTACTTC. It codes for CASGSGHYGETQYF. This chain uses TRBV11-3 with TRBJ2-5; either TRBD1 or TRBD2 may supply D (5 bases each). Trimming took off 8 bases at V and 4 bases at J, with 17 bases between the two ends. The length of the CDR3 is 14 residues. Germline CDR1 is SGHNT and CDR2 is YENEEA. Supplemented by reference TRBV11-3 and TRBJ2-5, the full variable domain reads EAGVVQSPRYKIIEKKQPVAFWCNPISGHNTLYWYLQNLGQGPELLIRYENEEAVDDSQLPKDRFSAERLKGVDSTLKIQPAELGDSAVYLCASGSGHYGETQYFGPGTRLLVL.

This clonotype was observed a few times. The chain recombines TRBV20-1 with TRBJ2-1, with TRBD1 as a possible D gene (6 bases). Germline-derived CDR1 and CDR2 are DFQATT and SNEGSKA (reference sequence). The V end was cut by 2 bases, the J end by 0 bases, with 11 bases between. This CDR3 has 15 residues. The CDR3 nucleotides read TGCAGTGCTAGAACAGGGCCTAGCTCCTACAATGAGCAGTTCTTC. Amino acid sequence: CSARTGPSSYNEQFF.

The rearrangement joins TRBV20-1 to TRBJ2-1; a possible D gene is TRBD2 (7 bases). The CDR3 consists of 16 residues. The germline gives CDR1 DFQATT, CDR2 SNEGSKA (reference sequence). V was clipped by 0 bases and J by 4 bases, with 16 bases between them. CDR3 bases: TGCAGTGCTAGAGACTGGGGGCGGGAGAAGTACAATGAGCAGTTCTTC. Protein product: CSARDWGREKYNEQFF.

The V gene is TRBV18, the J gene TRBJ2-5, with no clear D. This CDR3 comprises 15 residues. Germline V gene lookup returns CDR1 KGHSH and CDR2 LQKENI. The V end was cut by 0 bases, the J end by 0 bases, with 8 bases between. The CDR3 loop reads CASSPPVGNQETQYF. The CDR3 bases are TGTGCCAGCTCACCACCGGTGGGAAACCAAGAGACCCAGTACTTC.

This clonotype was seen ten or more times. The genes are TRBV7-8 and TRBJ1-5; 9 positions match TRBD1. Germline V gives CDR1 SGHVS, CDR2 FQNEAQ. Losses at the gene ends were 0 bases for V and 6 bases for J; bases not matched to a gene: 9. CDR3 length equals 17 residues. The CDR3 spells CASSLAPYRGQGQPQHF. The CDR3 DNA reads TGTGCCAGCAGCTTAGCGCCCTACAGGGGGCAGGGTCAGCCCCAGCATTTT.